Shown below are 20 T cell receptor beta chains from a single sample sequenced in a study of blood T cell repertoires in COVID-19. The assay was immunoSEQ multiplex PCR, and TCRdb's table has in-frame clones only and misses some. The sample contains about 130,000 clones, 79% of which appear only once. Sequencing used peripheral blood. The receptors were sampled from a man aged 40-49 years with active or convalescent COVID-19.

Written as DNA, the CDR3 is TGCGCCAGCATAAAGGGGCAGGGCGGCACAGATACGCAGTATTTT. Amino acid sequence: CASIKGQGGTDTQYF. The gene calls are TRBV5-1 and TRBJ2-3; D perhaps matches TRBD1 (5 bases). The CDR3 spans 15 residues. Trimming took off 6 bases at V and 1 base at J, with 15 bases between the two ends. The V gene's germline CDR1 is SGHRS and CDR2 YFSETQ.

This chain joins TRBV13 and TRBJ2-5; 8 nucleotides line up with TRBD1. This CDR3 region has 16 residues. Germline V gene sequence: CDR1 PRHDT, CDR2 FYEKMQ (reference sequence). The J segment lost 11 bases and the V segment lost 5 bases, leaving 19 bases of the junction unmatched. CDR3 DNA sequence: TGTGCCAGCAGCACGCGGACAGGGCTCGAGGGGGGTAAACAGTACTTC. Translation: CASSTRTGLEGGKQYF.

The rearrangement uses TRBV5-4 and TRBJ1-2; 7 nucleotides align to TRBD1. Germline V gene sequence: CDR1 SGHNT, CDR2 YYREEE (reference sequence). The J segment lost 0 bases and the V segment lost 5 bases, leaving 7 bases of the junction unmatched. CDR3 length: 15 amino acids. CDR3 in amino acids: CASSSQGGSNYGYTF. In DNA, the CDR3 is TGTGCCAGCAGTTCCCAGGGGGGTTCTAACTATGGCTACACCTTC.

The rearrangement uses TRBV28 and TRBJ1-6, with D perhaps matching TRBD1 (6 bases). Between the trimmed V and J ends, which lost 4 bases and 6 bases, there was a span of 13 bases. This CDR3 comprises 15 residues. Germline values: CDR1 MDHEN, CDR2 SYDVKM. For the CDR3, the DNA is TGTGCCAGCAGTTACGATCAGGGGTTTAATTCACCCCTCCACTTT. It translates to CASSYDQGFNSPLHF.

V usage is TRBV5-1 and J usage is TRBJ2-7, with D perhaps matching TRBD1 (6 bases). Trimming left V 4 bases short and J 9 bases short, with 17 bases between. The CDR3 contains 13 residues. CDR1 and CDR2 (germline): SGHRS, YFSETQ. CDR3: CASSITQTGRQYF. CDR3 DNA sequence: TGCGCCAGCAGCATAACCCAAACAGGGCGGCAGTACTTC. The whole variable domain, remainder taken from reference TRBV5-1 and TRBJ2-7, is KAGVTQTPRYLIKTRGQQVTLSCSPISGHRSVSWYQQTPGQGLQFLFEYFSETQRNKGNFPGRFSGRQFSNSRSEMNVSTLELGDSALYLCASSITQTGRQYFGPGTRLTVT.

The chain has TRBV24-1 and TRBJ1-4; the D is unclear. Trimming took off 4 bases at V and 7 bases at J, with 18 bases between the two ends. Per germline, CDR1 KGHDR and CDR2 SFDVKD. This CDR3 has 16 residues. CDR3 sequence reads: CATSDRSAGAGEKLFF. CDR3 in DNA: TGTGCCACCAGTGACCGCTCGGCGGGCGCCGGTGAAAAACTGTTTTTT.

The chain combines TRBV13 with TRBJ1-1; D gene unclear. Trimming removed 0 bases from V and 4 bases from J, with 12 bases in between. The CDR3 has 15 residues. Per germline, CDR1 PRHDT and CDR2 FYEKMQ (reference sequence). Here the CDR3 reads CASSLGSGRGTEAFF. In nucleotides, the CDR3 is TGTGCCAGCAGCTTAGGTTCAGGACGGGGCACTGAAGCTTTCTTT.

The V gene is TRBV7-2, the J gene TRBJ2-1, with D tentatively TRBD2 (5 bases). The V end was cut by 2 bases, the J end by 5 bases, with 13 bases between. Germline loops: CDR1 SGHTA, CDR2 FQGNSA. The CDR3 spans 15 residues. The CDR3 spells CASSLFGLPHNEQFF. For the CDR3, the DNA is TGTGCCAGCAGCTTATTCGGACTTCCACACAATGAGCAGTTCTTC.

With respect to this clone: One junction end disagrees with the germline gene, perhaps due to a read error. This chain links TRBV11-2 with TRBJ1-2; TRBD1 agrees at 7 bases. The germline V gene has CDR1 SGHAT and CDR2 FQNNGV. CDR3 size: 12 residues. The CDR3 DNA sequence: TGTGCCAGCAGCTTAGCCCAGGACAGGCCCTTCTTC. It encodes CASSLAQDRPFF.

V usage is TRBV7-7 and J usage is TRBJ2-2, with 8 bases aligning to TRBD1. V lost 2 bases and J lost 6; bases outside the gene matches: 11. The CDR3 sequence is 17 residues long. Germline V gene sequence: CDR1 SSHAT, CDR2 FNYEAQ (reference sequence). CDR3 DNA: TGTGCCAGCAGCTTATATTCAGGGGGCGTCCTCCCCGGGGAGCTGTTTTTT. As protein: CASSLYSGGVLPGELFF. Variable domain in full (rest from reference TRBV7-7 and TRBJ2-2): GAGVSQSPRYKVTKRGQDVTLRCDPISSHATLYWYQQALGQGPEFLTYFNYEAQPDKSGLPSDRFSAERPEGSISTLTIQRTEQRDSAMYRCASSLYSGGVLPGELFFGEGSRLTVL.

V gene TRBV29-1 combines with J gene TRBJ2-7; unclear D gene. The germline gives CDR1 SQVTM, CDR2 ANQGSEA. The CDR3 is made up of 12 amino acids. V lost 2 bases, J lost 2 bases, and 7 bases lay in between. CDR3 sequence reads: CSVEQAPYEQYF. The CDR3, as DNA: TGCAGCGTTGAACAGGCCCCCTACGAGCAGTACTTC.

V usage is TRBV30 and J usage is TRBJ2-3, with TRBD1 as a possible D gene (6 bases). Per germline, CDR1 GTSNPN and CDR2 SVGIG (reference sequence). V lost 3 bases to trimming and J lost 6 bases, with 19 bases between them. The CDR3 runs 15 residues. CDR3 nucleotide sequence: TGTGCCTGGAGGAGGAGGTGGGGGCAAGGGGATACGCAGTATTTT. Protein sequence: CAWRRRWGQGDTQYF.

The chain has TRBV11-2 and TRBJ1-2; D call uncertain. There are 11 residues in the CDR3. CDR1 and CDR2 (germline): SGHAT, FQNNGV. The V end lost 1 base, the J end lost 8 bases, and 5 bases lay between the germline ends. CDR3 bases: TGTGCCAGCAGCTTAGCCCAGGGCTACACCTTC. Residues: CASSLAQGYTF.

The chain joins TRBV10-3 to TRBJ1-1, with 7 bases identical to TRBD1. From germline, CDR1 is ENHRY and CDR2 SYGVKD. V trimming: 0 bases; J trimming: 2 bases; junction bases outside the gene matches: 3. The CDR3 has 15 residues. CDR3 DNA sequence: TGTGCCATCAGTGAGTCGGGGACAGAAAACACTGAAGCTTTCTTT. Encoded protein: CAISESGTENTEAFF.

The V call is TRBV3-1 (or the pseudogene TRBV3-2), the J call TRBJ2-5; the match to TRBD1 covers 10 bases. There are 16 residues in the CDR3. Unmatched junction bases numbered 8, after V lost 4 bases and J lost 3 bases. Germline loops: CDR1 LGHDT, CDR2 YNNKEL (reference sequence). CDR3 bases: TGTGCCAGCAGCCCTCATCCGGGACAGGGGAAAGAGACCCAGTACTTC. Its translation: CASSPHPGQGKETQYF.

The V gene is TRBV12-3 or TRBV12-4, the J gene TRBJ2-7; D is possibly TRBD1 (5 bases). V gave up 6 bases and J gave up 1 base, with 10 bases separating them. CDR3 length: 13 residues. CDR3 amino acids: CASRLQGSYEQYF. Here the CDR3 DNA reads TGTGCCAGCAGGTTGCAGGGATCCTACGAGCAGTACTTC.

The V gene is TRBV6-2 or TRBV6-3, the J gene TRBJ2-5, with 13 nucleotides matching TRBD2. Germline V CDR1 and CDR2: MNHEY, SVGEGT. The CDR3 runs 18 residues. Unmatched junction bases numbered 6, after V lost 1 base and J lost 1 base. In DNA, the CDR3 is TGTGCCAGCAGTTACTTGGGACTAGCGGGGATCCTCCAAGAGACCCAGTACTTC. The encoded protein is CASSYLGLAGILQETQYF.

This chain links TRBV2 with TRBJ1-2; no reliable D call. With 5 bases removed from V and 3 bases from J, the gap between germline ends came to 10 bases. Germline assignment: CDR1 SNHLY and CDR2 FYNNEI. The CDR3 contains 13 residues. The CDR3 coding sequence is TGTGCCAGCAGTCCCCTTCTTGACTATGGCTACACCTTC. It specifies CASSPLLDYGYTF.

The chain links TRBV11-2 to TRBJ2-2; D unclear. This CDR3 comprises 12 residues. Germline-derived CDR1 and CDR2 are SGHAT and FQNNGV. V was clipped by 6 bases and J by 5 bases, with 7 bases between them. CDR3 protein: CASSQQTGELFF. The DNA of the CDR3 is TGTGCCAGCAGTCAACAGACCGGGGAGCTGTTTTTT. The variable domain in full, with the rest retrieved from reference TRBV11-2 and TRBJ2-2, is EAGVAQSPRYKIIEKRQSVAFWCNPISGHATLYWYQQILGQGPKLLIQFQNNGVVDDSQLPKDRFSAERLKGVDSTLKIQPAKLEDSAVYLCASSQQTGELFFGEGSRLTVL.

This chain uses TRBV28 with TRBJ1-5; no definite D call. The germline V and J ends were trimmed by 6 bases and 3 bases, with 12 bases remaining between them. The CDR3 has 14 residues. Germline V gene lookup returns CDR1 MDHEN and CDR2 SYDVKM. The CDR3 protein is CASRFISPNQPQHF. As DNA, the CDR3 is TGTGCCAGCAGGTTCATAAGCCCCAATCAGCCCCAGCATTTT.